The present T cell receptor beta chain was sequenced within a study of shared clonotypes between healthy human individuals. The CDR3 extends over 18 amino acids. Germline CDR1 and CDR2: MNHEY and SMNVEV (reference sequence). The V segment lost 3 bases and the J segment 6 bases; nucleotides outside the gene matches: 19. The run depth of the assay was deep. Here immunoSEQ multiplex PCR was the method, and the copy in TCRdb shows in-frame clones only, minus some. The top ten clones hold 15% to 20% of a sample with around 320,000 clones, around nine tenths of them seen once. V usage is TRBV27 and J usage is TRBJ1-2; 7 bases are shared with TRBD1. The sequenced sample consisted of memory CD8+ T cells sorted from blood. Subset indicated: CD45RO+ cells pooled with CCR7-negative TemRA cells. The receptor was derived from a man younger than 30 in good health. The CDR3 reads CASSFFGTEPPGWNGYTF. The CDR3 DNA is TGTGCCAGCAGTTTCTTCGGGACAGAACCCCCAGGGTGGAATGGCTACACCTTC.